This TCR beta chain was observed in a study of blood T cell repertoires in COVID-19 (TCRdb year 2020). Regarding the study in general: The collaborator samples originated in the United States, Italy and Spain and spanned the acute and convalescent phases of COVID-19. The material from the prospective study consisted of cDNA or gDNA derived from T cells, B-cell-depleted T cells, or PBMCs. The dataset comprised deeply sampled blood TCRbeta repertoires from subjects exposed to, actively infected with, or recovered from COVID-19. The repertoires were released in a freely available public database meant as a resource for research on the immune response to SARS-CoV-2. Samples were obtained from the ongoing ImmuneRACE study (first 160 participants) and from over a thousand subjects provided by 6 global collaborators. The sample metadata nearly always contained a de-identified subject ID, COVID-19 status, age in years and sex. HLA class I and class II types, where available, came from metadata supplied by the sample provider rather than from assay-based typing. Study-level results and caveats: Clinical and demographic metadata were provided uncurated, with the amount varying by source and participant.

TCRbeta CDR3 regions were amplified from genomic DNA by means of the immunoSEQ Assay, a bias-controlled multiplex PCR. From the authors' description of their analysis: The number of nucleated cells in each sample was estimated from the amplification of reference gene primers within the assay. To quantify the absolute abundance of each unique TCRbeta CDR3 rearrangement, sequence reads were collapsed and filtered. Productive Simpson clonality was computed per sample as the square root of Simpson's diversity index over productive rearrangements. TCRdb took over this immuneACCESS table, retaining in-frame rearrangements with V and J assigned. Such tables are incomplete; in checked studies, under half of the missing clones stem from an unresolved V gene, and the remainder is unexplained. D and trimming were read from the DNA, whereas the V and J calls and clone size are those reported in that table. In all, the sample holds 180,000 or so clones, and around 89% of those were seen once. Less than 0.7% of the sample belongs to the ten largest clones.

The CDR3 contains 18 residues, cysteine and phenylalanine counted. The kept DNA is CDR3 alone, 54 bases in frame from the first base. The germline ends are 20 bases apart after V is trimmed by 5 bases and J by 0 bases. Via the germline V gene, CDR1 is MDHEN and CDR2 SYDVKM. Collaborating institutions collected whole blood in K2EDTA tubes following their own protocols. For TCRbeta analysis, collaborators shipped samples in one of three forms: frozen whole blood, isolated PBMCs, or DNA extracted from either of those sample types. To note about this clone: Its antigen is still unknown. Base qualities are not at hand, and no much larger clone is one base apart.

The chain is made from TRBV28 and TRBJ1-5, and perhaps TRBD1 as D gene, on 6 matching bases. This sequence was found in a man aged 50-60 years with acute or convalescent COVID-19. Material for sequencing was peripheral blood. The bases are TGTGCCAGCAGTCGAACAGGGTTTCGATCCTATAGCAATCAGCCCCAGCATTTT. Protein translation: CASSRTGFRSYSNQPQHF.